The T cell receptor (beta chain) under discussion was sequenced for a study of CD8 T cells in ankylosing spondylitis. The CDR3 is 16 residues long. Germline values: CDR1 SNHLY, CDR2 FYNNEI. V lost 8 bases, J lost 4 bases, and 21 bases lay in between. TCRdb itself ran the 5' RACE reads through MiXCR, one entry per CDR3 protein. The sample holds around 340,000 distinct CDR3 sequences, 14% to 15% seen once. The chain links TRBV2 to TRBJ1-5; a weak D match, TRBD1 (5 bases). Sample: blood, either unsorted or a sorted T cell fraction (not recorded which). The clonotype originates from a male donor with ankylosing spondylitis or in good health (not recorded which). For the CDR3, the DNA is TGTGCCAGCGCCGTCGGGGCATCGTTCCCTAATCAGCCCCAGCATTTT. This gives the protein CASAVGASFPNQPQHF. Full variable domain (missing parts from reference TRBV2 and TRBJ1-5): EPEVTQTPSHQVTQMGQEVILRCVPISNHLYFYWYRQILGQKVEFLVSFYNNEISEKSEIFDDQFSVERPDGSNFTLKIRSTKLEDSAMYFCASAVGASFPNQPQHFGDGTRLSIL.